The clone carrying this T cell receptor beta chain was counted at least ten times. Trimming stripped 6 bases from V and 2 bases from J, with 4 bases between. This CDR3 is built from 12 residues. This record belongs to a study of T-cell reconstitution after alpha-beta-depleted transplantation in children. Unique molecular identifiers were incorporated when the TCRbeta library was constructed. MiXCR, run by TCRdb on the PCR reads, gives a single entry per CDR3 protein. The repertoire has 200,000 to 250,000 distinct CDR3 sequences, approximately 9.9% of them found once; the top ten carry around 5.1%. The receptor comes from a human donor who donated a stem cell graft to a child with SCID. The material sequenced was PBMCs from the stem cell graft donor, taken from the stem cell graft. The rearrangement joins TRBV12-3 or TRBV12-4 to TRBJ2-2, with D hard to call. CDR3 bases: TGTGCCAGCAGCTTAAACACCGGGGAGCTGTTTTTT. Its translation: CASSLNTGELFF.